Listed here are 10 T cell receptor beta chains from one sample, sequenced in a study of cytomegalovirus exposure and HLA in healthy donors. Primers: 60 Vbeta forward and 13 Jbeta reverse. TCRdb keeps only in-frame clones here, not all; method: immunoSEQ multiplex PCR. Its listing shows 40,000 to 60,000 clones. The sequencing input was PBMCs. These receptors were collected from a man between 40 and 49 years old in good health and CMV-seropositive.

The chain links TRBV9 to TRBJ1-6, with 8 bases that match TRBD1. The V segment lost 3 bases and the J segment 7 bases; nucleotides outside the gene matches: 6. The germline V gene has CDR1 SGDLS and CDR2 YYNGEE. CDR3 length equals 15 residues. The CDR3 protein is CASSAETGANSPLHF. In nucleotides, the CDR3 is TGTGCCAGCAGCGCTGAGACAGGGGCAAATTCACCCCTCCACTTT.

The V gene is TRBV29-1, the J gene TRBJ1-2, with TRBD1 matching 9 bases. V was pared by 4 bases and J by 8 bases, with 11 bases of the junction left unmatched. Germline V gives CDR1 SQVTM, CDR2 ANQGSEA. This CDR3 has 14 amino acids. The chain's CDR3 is CSVGDRAVVAGYTF. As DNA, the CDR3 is TGCAGCGTTGGGGACAGGGCGGTCGTCGCGGGCTACACCTTC.

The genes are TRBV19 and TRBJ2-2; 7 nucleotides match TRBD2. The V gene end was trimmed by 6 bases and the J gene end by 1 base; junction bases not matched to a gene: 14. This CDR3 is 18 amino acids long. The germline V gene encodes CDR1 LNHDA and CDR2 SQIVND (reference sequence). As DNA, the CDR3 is TGTGCCAGTAGCCCCTTGGGCCCCAGCGGGGAGAACACCGGGGAGCTGTTTTTT. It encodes CASSPLGPSGENTGELFF. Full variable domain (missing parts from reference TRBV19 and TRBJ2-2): DGGITQSPKYLFRKEGQNVTLSCEQNLNHDAMYWYRQDPGQGLRLIYYSQIVNDFQKGDIAEGYSVSREKKESFPLTVTSAQKNPTAFYLCASSPLGPSGENTGELFFGEGSRLTVL.

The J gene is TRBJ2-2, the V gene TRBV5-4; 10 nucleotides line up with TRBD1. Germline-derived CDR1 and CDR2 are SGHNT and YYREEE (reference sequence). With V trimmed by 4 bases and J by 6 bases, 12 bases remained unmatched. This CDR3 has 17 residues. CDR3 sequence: CASSAGTGVRGAGELFF. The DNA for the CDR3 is TGTGCCAGCAGCGCCGGGACAGGGGTTAGGGGCGCCGGGGAGCTGTTTTTT.

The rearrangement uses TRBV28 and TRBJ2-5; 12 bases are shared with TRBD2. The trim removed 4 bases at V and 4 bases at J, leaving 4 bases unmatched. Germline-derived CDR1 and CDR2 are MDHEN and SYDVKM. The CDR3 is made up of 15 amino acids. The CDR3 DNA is TGTGCCAGCAGTTCCCCGGGACTAGCGGGAGAGACCCAGTACTTC. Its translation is CASSSPGLAGETQYF.

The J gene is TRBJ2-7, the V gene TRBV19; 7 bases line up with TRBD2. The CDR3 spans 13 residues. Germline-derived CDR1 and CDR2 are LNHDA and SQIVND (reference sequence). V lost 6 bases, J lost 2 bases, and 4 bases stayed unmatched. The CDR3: CASRGGSTYEQYF. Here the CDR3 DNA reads TGTGCCAGTAGGGGAGGGTCAACCTACGAGCAGTACTTC.

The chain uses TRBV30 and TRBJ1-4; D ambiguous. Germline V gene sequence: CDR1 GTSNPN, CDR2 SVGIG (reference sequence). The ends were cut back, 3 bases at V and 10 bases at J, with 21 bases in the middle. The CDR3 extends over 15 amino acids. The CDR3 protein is CAWSPAARRLGKLFF. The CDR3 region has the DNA TGTGCCTGGAGCCCCGCGGCGAGGAGGTTGGGAAAACTGTTTTTT.

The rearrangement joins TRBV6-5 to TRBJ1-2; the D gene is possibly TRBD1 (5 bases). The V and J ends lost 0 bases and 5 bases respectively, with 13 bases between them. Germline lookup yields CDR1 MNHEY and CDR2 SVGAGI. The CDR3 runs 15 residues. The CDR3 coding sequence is TGTGCCAGCAGTTACTCGGGAACAGGATTTTATGGCTACACCTTC. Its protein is CASSYSGTGFYGYTF.

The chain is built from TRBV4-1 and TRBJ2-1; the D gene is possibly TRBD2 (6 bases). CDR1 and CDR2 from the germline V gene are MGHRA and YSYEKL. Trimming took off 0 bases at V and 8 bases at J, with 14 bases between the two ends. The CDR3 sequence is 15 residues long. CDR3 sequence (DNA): TGCGCCAGCAGCCAAGAAGCGGGTAGGGATCATGAGCAGTTCTTC. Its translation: CASSQEAGRDHEQFF.

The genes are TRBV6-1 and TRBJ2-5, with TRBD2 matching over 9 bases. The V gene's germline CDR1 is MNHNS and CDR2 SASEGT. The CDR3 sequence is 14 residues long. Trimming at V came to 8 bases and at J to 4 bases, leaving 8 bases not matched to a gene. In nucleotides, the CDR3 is TGTGCCAGCTTTAGCGGGAGTCACCCAGAGACCCAGTACTTC. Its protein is CASFSGSHPETQYF.